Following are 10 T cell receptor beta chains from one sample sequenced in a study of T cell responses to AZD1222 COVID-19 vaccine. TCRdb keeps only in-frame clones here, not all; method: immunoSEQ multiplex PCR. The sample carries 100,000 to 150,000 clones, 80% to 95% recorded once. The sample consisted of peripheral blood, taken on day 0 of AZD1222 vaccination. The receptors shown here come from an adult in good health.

This chain's CDR3 is CASSGGEASTDTQYF. The CDR3 DNA sequence: TGTGCCAGCAGTGGGGGGGAGGCCAGCACAGATACGCAGTATTTT. The chain recombines TRBV9 with TRBJ2-3, with 7 nucleotides matching TRBD2. J was trimmed by 0 bases and V by 5 bases; bases with no gene match: 6. The CDR3 has 15 residues. Per germline, CDR1 SGDLS and CDR2 YYNGEE.

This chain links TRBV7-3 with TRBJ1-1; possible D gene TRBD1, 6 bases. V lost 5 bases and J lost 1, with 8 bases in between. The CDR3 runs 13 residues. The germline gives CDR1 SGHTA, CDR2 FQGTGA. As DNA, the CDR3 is TGTGCCAGCAGCGAACAGGGGAACACTGAAGCTTTCTTT. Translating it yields CASSEQGNTEAFF.

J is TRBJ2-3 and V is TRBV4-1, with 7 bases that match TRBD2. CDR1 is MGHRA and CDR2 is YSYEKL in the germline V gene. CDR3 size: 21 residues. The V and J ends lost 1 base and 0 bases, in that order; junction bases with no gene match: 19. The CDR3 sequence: CASSQAWSGAAAGDSTDTQYF. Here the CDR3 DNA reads TGCGCCAGCAGCCAAGCTTGGTCCGGCGCGGCTGCGGGGGACAGCACAGATACGCAGTATTTT.

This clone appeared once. The CDR3 region is CASSEALVLAETQYF. The CDR3 DNA sequence: TGTGCCAGCAGTGAAGCGCTGGTATTGGCGGAGACCCAGTACTTC. This chain joins TRBV2 and TRBJ2-5; no clear D gene. There are 15 residues in the CDR3. Germline V lookup: CDR1 SNHLY, CDR2 FYNNEI. V was cut by 0 bases and J by 5 bases, with 13 bases left in between.

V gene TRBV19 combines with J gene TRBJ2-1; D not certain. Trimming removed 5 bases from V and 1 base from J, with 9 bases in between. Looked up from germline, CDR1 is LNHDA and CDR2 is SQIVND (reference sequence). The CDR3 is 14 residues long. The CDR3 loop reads CASSPGKSYNEQFF. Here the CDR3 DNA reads TGTGCCAGTAGTCCGGGCAAGTCCTACAATGAGCAGTTCTTC. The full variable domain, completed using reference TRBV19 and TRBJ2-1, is DGGITQSPKYLFRKEGQNVTLSCEQNLNHDAMYWYRQDPGQGLRLIYYSQIVNDFQKGDIAEGYSVSREKKESFPLTVTSAQKNPTAFYLCASSPGKSYNEQFFGPGTRLTVL.

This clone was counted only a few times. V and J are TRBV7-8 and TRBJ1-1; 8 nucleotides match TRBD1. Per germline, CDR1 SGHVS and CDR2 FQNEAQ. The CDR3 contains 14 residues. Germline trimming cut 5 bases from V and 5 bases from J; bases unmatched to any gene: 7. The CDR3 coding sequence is TGTGCCAGCAGCACCCGACAGGGGTTGACTGAAGCTTTCTTT. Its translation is CASSTRQGLTEAFF.

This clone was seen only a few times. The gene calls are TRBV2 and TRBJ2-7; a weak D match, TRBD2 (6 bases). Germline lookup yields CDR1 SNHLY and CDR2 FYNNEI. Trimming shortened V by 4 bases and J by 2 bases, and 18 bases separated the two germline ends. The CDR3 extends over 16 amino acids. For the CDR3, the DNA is TGTGCCAGCAGTGCAGCGGAGGGAGAAATAGCCTACGAGCAGTACTTC. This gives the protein CASSAAEGEIAYEQYF.

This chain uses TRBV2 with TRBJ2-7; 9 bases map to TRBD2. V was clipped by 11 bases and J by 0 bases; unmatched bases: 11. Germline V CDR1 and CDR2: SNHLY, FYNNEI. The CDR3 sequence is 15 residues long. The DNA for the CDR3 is TGTGCCCGCGGGGGGGGTAGCGGGGTCTCCTACGAGCAGTACTTC. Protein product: CARGGGSGVSYEQYF.

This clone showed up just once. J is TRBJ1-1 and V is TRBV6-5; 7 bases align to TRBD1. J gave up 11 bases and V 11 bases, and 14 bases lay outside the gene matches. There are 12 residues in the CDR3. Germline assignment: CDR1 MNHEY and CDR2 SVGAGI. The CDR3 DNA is TGTGCCTTCGCCGCGCAGGGGGTCGAGGCTTTCTTT. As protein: CAFAAQGVEAFF.

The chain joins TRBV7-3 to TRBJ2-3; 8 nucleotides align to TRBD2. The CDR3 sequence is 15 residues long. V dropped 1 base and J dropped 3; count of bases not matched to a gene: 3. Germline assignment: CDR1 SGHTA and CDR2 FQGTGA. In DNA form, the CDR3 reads TGTGCCAGCAGCTTAATGGCTAGCGGGACAGATACGCAGTATTTT. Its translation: CASSLMASGTDTQYF.